One T cell receptor beta chain is described in this entry. The data belong to a study of blood T cell repertoires in COVID-19. Some clones are missing from TCRdb's copy, which holds only in-frame ones; the method was immunoSEQ multiplex PCR. The sample contains 220,000 or so clones, about 83% of which appear only once. The CDR3 length is 13 residues. Germline values: CDR1 SGHNT, CDR2 YENEEA. Trimming shortened V by 8 bases and J by 2 bases, and 12 bases separated the two germline ends. V usage is TRBV11-3 and J usage is TRBJ1-1; D perhaps matches TRBD1 (5 bases). The sequencing input was PBMCs or T cells enriched from blood (not recorded which). The TCR comes from a woman aged 40 to 49 who had recovered from COVID-19. The CDR3 sequence: CASGAGDNTEAFF. The CDR3 coding sequence is TGTGCCAGCGGGGCAGGTGATAACACTGAAGCTTTCTTT.